Listed below are T cell receptor beta chains from one sample, sequenced in a study of control samples from healthy donors and cancer patients. Assay used: immunoSEQ multiplex PCR; TCRdb lists only in-frame clones, some missing. The sample consists of about 130,000 clones, more than 80% of them appearing once. The sample consisted of blood. The receptors originated from a man aged 18 to 29 in good health. Each CDR3 is given with its conserved first and last residue. Fields, in order: D gene, clone size, V gene, J gene, CDR3 protein, CDR3 DNA. The D gene is left open where the match is weak. Some rows mark clone size as missing; the rest say once, few, many or name a class of expanded clone.

>-|-|TRBV3-1/TRBV3-2|TRBJ1-1
CASSRNRTVRAFF
TGTGCCAGCAGCAGGAACCGGACGGTGAGAGCTTTCTTT
>-|-|TRBV12-3/TRBV12-4|TRBJ1-1
CAGNLNTEAFF
TGTGCCGGCAACCTAAACACTGAAGCTTTCTTT
>TRBD1|-|TRBV9|TRBJ2-5
CASSVEGAGETQYF
TGTGCCAGCAGCGTAGAGGGGGCAGGAGAGACCCAGTACTTC
>TRBD1|once|TRBV10-2|TRBJ2-1
CASSESSGGYNEQFF
TGCGCCAGCAGTGAGTCGTCAGGGGGCTACAATGAGCAGTTCTTC
>TRBD2|-|TRBV28|TRBJ2-3
CASTLRGGGDTQYF
TGTGCCAGCACCCTCCGGGGGGGCGGAGATACGCAGTATTTT
>TRBD1|-|TRBV11-1|TRBJ1-2
CASSFGDRERGYTF
TGTGCCAGCAGCTTCGGGGACAGGGAACGTGGCTACACCTTC
>-|-|TRBV2|TRBJ1-5
CASKAEPGVDQPQHF
TGTGCCAGCAAGGCCGAACCGGGGGTGGATCAGCCCCAGCATTTT
>-|-|TRBV6-1|TRBJ1-4
CASSESPGRDEKLFF
TGTGCCAGCAGTGAATCGCCGGGGAGGGATGAAAAACTGTTTTTT
>-|-|TRBV12-3/TRBV12-4|TRBJ1-1
CASSSGRDTEAFF
TGTGCCAGCAGTTCGGGTAGGGACACTGAAGCTTTCTTT
>-|-|TRBV5-6|TRBJ2-3
CASSFSREGTDTQYF
TGTGCCAGCAGCTTCTCCAGGGAGGGCACAGATACGCAGTATTTT
>TRBD1|once|TRBV11-2|TRBJ1-3
CASSSIDRDKNTIYF
TGTGCCAGCAGCTCCATTGACAGGGATAAAAACACCATATATTTT
>-|-|TRBV5-5|TRBJ1-6
CASSLTGGGSPLHF
TGTGCCAGCAGCTTGACGGGAGGAGGTTCACCCCTCCACTTT
>-|-|TRBV30|TRBJ1-2
CAWSVTLGYIHGYTF
TGTGCCTGGAGTGTAACGCTGGGCTACATCCATGGCTACACCTTC
>TRBD1|-|TRBV18|TRBJ1-6
CASSPTGPESNSPLHF
TGTGCCAGCTCACCGACAGGGCCCGAAAGCAATTCACCCCTCCACTTT
>-|-|TRBV19|TRBJ1-2
CASRKEGGGYTF
TGTGCCAGTCGAAAGGAAGGAGGAGGCTACACCTTC
>TRBD2|once|TRBV13|TRBJ2-7
CASSLGTSGAPYEQYF
TGTGCCAGCAGCTTAGGCACTAGCGGGGCGCCCTACGAGCAGTACTTC
>-|once|TRBV27|TRBJ2-1
CASSLMSASEQFF
TGTGCCAGCAGTTTAATGTCTGCCAGTGAGCAGTTCTTC
>TRBD1|once|TRBV4-3|TRBJ1-2
CASREDRGGNYGYTF
TGCGCCAGCAGAGAAGACAGGGGAGGGAACTATGGCTACACCTTC
>-|-|TRBV19|TRBJ2-6
CASSPREQLNSGANVLTF
TGTGCCAGTAGTCCTCGTGAACAACTCAACTCTGGGGCCAACGTCCTGACTTTC
>TRBD2|-|TRBV6-5|TRBJ2-3
CASTRWGGDTDTQYF
TGTGCCAGCACCAGATGGGGGGGGGACACAGATACGCAGTATTTT
>TRBD1|-|TRBV5-1|TRBJ2-2
CASSARTGGAGELFF
TGCGCCAGCAGCGCGAGGACAGGGGGGGCCGGGGAGCTGTTTTTT
>TRBD1|-|TRBV6-6|TRBJ1-6
CASSPEGTGITMGNSPLHF
TGTGCCAGCAGTCCCGAGGGGACAGGTATAACTATGGGTAATTCACCCCTCCACTTT
>-|few|TRBV7-8|TRBJ2-5
CASSFQETQYF
TGTGCCAGCAGCTTCCAAGAGACCCAGTACTTC
>-|-|TRBV6-5|TRBJ1-4
CASRRSEKLFF
TGTGCCAGCAGGAGAAGTGAAAAACTGTTTTTT
>-|-|TRBV29-1|TRBJ2-7
CSVGEDTISYEQYF
TGCAGCGTGGGCGAGGACACTATCTCCTACGAGCAGTACTTC
>-|few|TRBV6-5|TRBJ2-1
CASSYRQGSEQFF
TGTGCCAGCAGTTACCGGCAAGGTAGTGAGCAGTTCTTC
>-|-|TRBV27|TRBJ2-7
CASRAGAGARSYEQYF
TGTGCCAGCAGGGCAGGGGCGGGGGCCCGCTCCTACGAGCAGTACTTC
>-|-|TRBV7-2|TRBJ1-3
CASSLDSGNTIYF
TGTGCCAGCAGCTTAGACTCTGGAAACACCATATATTTT
>TRBD1|-|TRBV29-1|TRBJ1-3
CSVETGAKRNTIYF
TGCAGCGTTGAAACAGGGGCCAAGAGAAACACCATATATTTT
>TRBD2|-|TRBV7-9|TRBJ2-3
CASSQGLAGVGDTQYF
TGTGCCAGCAGCCAGGGACTAGCGGGAGTTGGAGATACGCAGTATTTT
>-|-|TRBV10-3|TRBJ2-1
CAISSRLDDEQFF
TGTGCCATCAGTTCAAGACTAGACGATGAGCAGTTCTTC
>-|-|TRBV5-4|TRBJ1-1
CASSLVQGLGTEAFF
TGTGCCAGCAGCTTGGTTCAGGGGTTGGGGACTGAAGCTTTCTTT
>-|once|TRBV14|TRBJ1-1
CASSQWEGPEAFF
TGTGCCAGCAGCCAATGGGAGGGGCCTGAAGCTTTCTTT
>TRBD1|-|TRBV7-9|TRBJ1-2
CASSPSQGGGVGYTF
TGTGCCAGCAGCCCTTCCCAGGGAGGGGGCGTTGGCTACACCTTC
>TRBD2|-|TRBV19|TRBJ2-3
CASSIAPAGGVDTQYF
TGTGCCAGTAGTATCGCCCCGGCGGGGGGGGTAGATACGCAGTATTTT
>TRBD1|-|TRBV18|TRBJ2-3
CASSPAGGADTQYF
TGTGCCAGCTCACCAGCAGGGGGCGCAGATACGCAGTATTTT
>-|-|TRBV6-5|TRBJ1-3
CASGGGSGNTIYF
TGTGCCAGCGGGGGGGGGTCTGGAAACACCATATATTTT
>-|-|TRBV7-2|TRBJ1-1
CASSTGADTEAFF
TGTGCCAGCAGCACCGGGGCGGACACTGAAGCTTTCTTT
>-|-|TRBV18|TRBJ1-3
CASSPAPGNPGNTIYF
TGTGCCAGCTCACCGGCCCCGGGCAACCCTGGAAACACCATATATTTT
>TRBD1|-|TRBV10-1|TRBJ2-7
CASSDPGTGGEYEQYF
TGCGCCAGCAGTGATCCAGGGACAGGGGGCGAGTACGAGCAGTACTTC
>-|-|TRBV5-1|TRBJ2-2
CASSFTGPNTGELFF
TGCGCCAGCAGCTTCACAGGTCCGAACACCGGGGAGCTGTTTTTT
>-|once|TRBV27|TRBJ2-7
CASSLQGGYEQYF
TGTGCCAGCAGTTTACAGGGTGGGTACGAGCAGTACTTC
>-|-|TRBV5-5|TRBJ2-7
CASSLSLAGAYEQYF
TGTGCCAGCAGCTTGAGTCTAGCAGGGGCCTACGAGCAGTACTTC
>-|once|TRBV2|TRBJ1-2
CASSDSGLANQFYGYTF
TGTGCCAGCAGTGACTCGGGTTTGGCAAACCAATTCTATGGCTACACCTTC
>-|-|TRBV6-5|TRBJ1-5
CASQEFRTNQPQHF
TGTGCCAGCCAGGAATTTCGAACTAATCAGCCCCAGCATTTT
>TRBD2|once|TRBV10-3|TRBJ2-1
CAIRPTSGSYNEQFF
TGTGCCATCAGGCCAACTAGCGGCTCCTACAATGAGCAGTTCTTC
>-|-|TRBV25-1|TRBJ2-1
CASSVPGGSYNEQFF
TGTGCCAGCAGTGTCCCGGGCGGTTCCTACAATGAGCAGTTCTTC
>-|-|TRBV4-1|TRBJ2-7
CASSPTGRQEQYF
TGCGCCAGCAGCCCAACCGGACGGCAGGAGCAGTACTTC
>TRBD1|-|TRBV4-2|TRBJ1-1
CASSQGTGGEDAFF
TGTGCCAGCAGCCAAGGGACAGGGGGGGAAGACGCTTTCTTT
>-|-|TRBV24-1|TRBJ1-1
CATSVTGILNTEAFF
TGTGCCACCAGTGTTACAGGGATATTGAACACTGAAGCTTTCTTT
>TRBD1|-|TRBV28|TRBJ1-1
CASKTGGWAEAFF
TGTGCCAGCAAGACAGGGGGCTGGGCTGAAGCTTTCTTT
>TRBD2|-|TRBV7-3|TRBJ2-2
CASSLWGLAGVRNTGELFF
TGTGCCAGCAGCTTATGGGGACTAGCGGGAGTCAGGAACACCGGGGAGCTGTTTTTT
>-|-|TRBV2|TRBJ1-5
CASRTDKGGNQPQHF
TGTGCCAGCAGGACGGACAAAGGAGGCAATCAGCCCCAGCATTTT
>-|-|TRBV19|TRBJ1-1
CASGLPLEAFF
TGTGCCAGTGGACTGCCCCTTGAAGCTTTCTTT
>-|-|TRBV9|TRBJ1-3
CASSAAFGNTIYF
TGTGCCAGCAGCGCAGCATTTGGAAACACCATATATTTT
>-|-|TRBV7-2|TRBJ1-2
CASSYTRTDYGYTF
TGTGCCAGCAGCTATACTAGGACGGACTATGGCTACACCTTC
>TRBD2|-|TRBV6-4|TRBJ2-3
CASSRLAGWADTQYF
TGTGCCAGCAGTCGACTAGCGGGGTGGGCAGATACGCAGTATTTT
>TRBD2|-|TRBV7-2|TRBJ2-7
CASSFGLAGGHEQYF
TGTGCCAGCAGCTTCGGACTAGCGGGGGGACACGAGCAGTACTTC
>-|-|TRBV7-8|TRBJ1-3
CASSLGAAIGNTIYF
TGTGCCAGCAGCTTAGGGGCGGCAATAGGAAACACCATATATTTT
>-|-|TRBV28|TRBJ1-6
CASSPERDGYNSPLHF
TGTGCCAGCAGCCCCGAGCGCGATGGGTATAATTCACCCCTCCACTTT